The 15 T cell receptor beta chains below come from one sample, sequenced in a study of T cell repertoires in cytomegalovirus infection. TCRdb redid the calling of the reads with MiXCR, one entry per CDR3 protein. The sample has 200,000 to 300,000 distinct CDR3 sequences; roughly an eighth are singletons. Sequencing was done on a sample of PBMCs. These receptors all stem from a human donor in good health (CMV status not recorded). Some clones in this sample may be carry-over from other donors' samples.

The rearrangement uses TRBV5-4 and TRBJ2-7; D is tentatively TRBD1 or TRBD2 (5 bases each). The V gene lost 5 bases and the J gene lost 5 bases, with 17 bases spanning the gap. The CDR3 runs 14 residues. From germline, CDR1 is SGHNT and CDR2 YYREEE (reference sequence). CDR3 amino acids: CASRAGGPGNEQYF. The CDR3 coding sequence is TGTGCCAGCAGGGCTGGGGGTCCGGGGAACGAGCAGTACTTC.

This clonotype turned up a few times. The chain joins TRBV20-1 to TRBJ1-5; D possibly corresponds to TRBD1 (5 bases). This CDR3 region has 14 residues. With 5 bases removed from V and 1 base from J, the gap between germline ends came to 12 bases. Germline V CDR1 and CDR2: DFQATT, SNEGSKA (reference sequence). CDR3 protein: CSAGIQGSNQPQHF. CDR3 nucleotide sequence: TGCAGTGCTGGGATTCAGGGAAGCAATCAGCCCCAGCATTTT.

This clonotype has a count of ten or more. The chain recombines TRBV6-1 with TRBJ1-1, with TRBD1 identical over 7 bases. The CDR3 spans 15 residues. Losses at the gene ends were 5 bases for V and 3 bases for J; bases not matched to a gene: 9. CDR1 is MNHNS, CDR2 SASEGT, per germline. CDR3: CASSKRQGGDTEAFF. The CDR3 DNA reads as TGTGCCAGCAGTAAACGACAGGGTGGGGACACTGAAGCTTTCTTT.

A few counts support this clonotype. The chain links TRBV2 to TRBJ1-1, with 10 bases fitting TRBD1. This CDR3 spans 14 amino acids. With V trimmed by 6 bases and J by 4 bases, 5 bases remained unmatched. The germline gives CDR1 SNHLY, CDR2 FYNNEI. The CDR3 DNA reads as TGTGCCAGCAGGCCCGGGACAGGGGTCACTGAAGCTTTCTTT. Amino acid sequence: CASRPGTGVTEAFF. The variable domain in full, completed from reference TRBV2 and TRBJ1-1, reads EPEVTQTPSHQVTQMGQEVILRCVPISNHLYFYWYRQILGQKVEFLVSFYNNEISEKSEIFDDQFSVERPDGSNFTLKIRSTKLEDSAMYFCASRPGTGVTEAFFGQGTRLTVV.

This clonotype was counted between two and nine times. V is TRBV29-1 and J is TRBJ1-3, with TRBD1 identical over 8 bases. The germline CDR1 and CDR2 sequences are SQVTM and ANQGSEA. The CDR3 has 18 amino acids. V trimming: 1 base; J trimming: 1 base; junction bases outside the gene matches: 12. CDR3 DNA sequence: TGCAGCGTTGAAGTACCCCGGACAGGGAAGAGATCTGGAAACACCATATATTTT. Protein: CSVEVPRTGKRSGNTIYF.

The rearrangement links TRBV29-1 to TRBJ1-1; D is uncertain. V was cut by 1 base and J by 0 bases, with 3 bases left in between. Germline V gives CDR1 SQVTM, CDR2 ANQGSEA. This CDR3 contains 12 residues. CDR3 region: CSVEGMNTEAFF. The CDR3, as DNA: TGCAGCGTTGAAGGGATGAACACTGAAGCTTTCTTT. The full variable domain, rest sourced from reference TRBV29-1 and TRBJ1-1, is SAVISQKPSRDICQRGTSLTIQCQVDSQVTMMFWYRQQPGQSLTLIATANQGSEATYESGFVIDKFPISRPNLTFSTLTVSNMSPEDSSIYLCSVEGMNTEAFFGQGTRLTVV.

This clonotype was seen a few times. The chain carries TRBV20-1 and TRBJ2-6, with 8 bases that match TRBD2. Germline loops: CDR1 DFQATT, CDR2 SNEGSKA (reference sequence). There are 16 residues in the CDR3. J was trimmed by 4 bases and V by 3 bases; bases with no gene match: 8. The CDR3 DNA sequence: TGCAGTGCTAGCCCGCCGGGGGGGACCGGGGCCAACGTCCTGACTTTC. This encodes CSASPPGGTGANVLTF.

The chain joins TRBV23-1 to TRBJ2-2, with a weak D call TRBD1 (6 bases). TRBV23-1 is an ORF, and what it does is uncertain. The CDR3 is 18 residues long. Trimming stripped 3 bases from V and 1 base from J, with 18 bases between. The CDR3 DNA sequence: TGCGCCAGCAGTCAGAGCTTTCCGGGACACTGGAACACCGGGGAGCTGTTTTTT. It codes for CASSQSFPGHWNTGELFF.

In its sample, this clonotype was seen many times. The chain has TRBV7-2 and TRBJ1-5, with TRBD1 as a possible D gene (5 bases). The CDR3 has 15 amino acids. With 6 bases removed from V and 11 bases from J, the gap between germline ends came to 23 bases. CDR1 is SGHTA, CDR2 FQGNSA, per germline. The CDR3 DNA sequence: TGTGCCAGCAGTTCCAGCTTCCCCCTGGGACGGACCCAGCATTTT. It is translated as CASSSSFPLGRTQHF.

This rearrangement joins TRBV28 to TRBJ2-7, with 11 bases fitting TRBD2. The CDR3 is 15 residues long. The J segment lost 3 bases and the V segment lost 7 bases, leaving 8 bases of the junction unmatched. Germline CDR1 is MDHEN and CDR2 is SYDVKM. The CDR3 sequence is CASNVLAGGDYEQYF. CDR3 nucleotides: TGTGCCAGCAACGTCCTAGCGGGAGGTGACTACGAGCAGTACTTC.

This clonotype has more than one count but fewer than ten. The J gene is TRBJ1-5, the V gene TRBV6-2 or TRBV6-3, with 10 bases aligning to TRBD1. The V gene's germline CDR1 is MNHEY and CDR2 SVGEGT. This CDR3 has 13 residues. Germline trimming cut 8 bases from V and 6 bases from J; bases unmatched to any gene: 4. The CDR3: CASRDRGSQPQHF. CDR3 DNA: TGTGCCAGCCGGGACAGGGGTTCTCAGCCCCAGCATTTT.

DNA for the CDR3: TGTGCCAGCAGTTTAGCGCGGGGGAATACGCAGTATTTT. Its protein product is CASSLARGNTQYF. J is TRBJ2-3 and V is TRBV12-3 or TRBV12-4; the match to TRBD2 covers 7 bases. CDR3 size: 13 residues. The ends lost 0 bases at V and 7 bases at J; junction bases unmatched: 1.

This clonotype was seen a handful of times. V gene TRBV20-1 combines with J gene TRBJ1-4; 7 bases line up with TRBD1. V gave up 6 bases and J gave up 10 bases; unmatched junction bases: 8. Germline V gives CDR1 DFQATT, CDR2 SNEGSKA (reference sequence). The CDR3 has 12 residues. CDR3 bases: TGCAGTGCAAAAGGACAGGTCGGAAAACTGTTTTTT. It specifies CSAKGQVGKLFF.

V is TRBV5-1 and J is TRBJ1-2; no firm D call. This CDR3 contains 11 residues. Germline loops: CDR1 SGHRS, CDR2 YFSETQ. V shed 7 bases and J shed 10 bases, with 14 bases lying between them. The CDR3 DNA sequence: TGCGCCAGCGCAACTGGGCCGAACTACACCTTC. Its protein product is CASATGPNYTF.

This chain connects TRBV3-1 to TRBJ2-7; D is perhaps TRBD2 (5 bases). The germline V and J ends were trimmed by 0 bases and 3 bases, with 12 bases remaining between them. Germline V gene data show CDR1 as LGHDT and CDR2 as YNNKEL (reference sequence). This CDR3 comprises 15 residues. The CDR3 DNA reads TGTGCCAGCAGCCAAGATTCCGGGAATGGCTACGAGCAGTACTTC. It codes for CASSQDSGNGYEQYF.